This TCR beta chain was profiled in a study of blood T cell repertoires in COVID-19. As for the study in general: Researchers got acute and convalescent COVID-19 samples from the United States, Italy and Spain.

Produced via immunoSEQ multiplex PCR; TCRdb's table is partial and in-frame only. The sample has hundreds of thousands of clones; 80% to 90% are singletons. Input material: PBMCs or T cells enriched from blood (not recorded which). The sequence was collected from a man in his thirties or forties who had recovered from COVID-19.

The CDR3 here is CSVVGLGVNYEQYF. The CDR3 bases are TGCAGCGTTGTTGGACTAGGAGTTAACTACGAGCAGTACTTC. This sequence joins TRBV29-1 and TRBJ2-7; 7 bases are shared with TRBD2. Trimming took 4 bases from V and 3 from J; bases not matched to a gene: 9. Germline lookup yields CDR1 SQVTM and CDR2 ANQGSEA. The CDR3 totals 14 residues.